Included here is one T cell receptor beta chain sequence, with context. Its antigen remains unidentified. These data originate in a study of shared clonotypes between healthy human individuals. This CDR3 is built from 14 residues. The ends lost 5 bases at V and 3 bases at J; junction bases unmatched: 5. Germline lookup yields CDR1 LNHDA and CDR2 SQIVND (reference sequence). Study observations and caveats: On the whole, naive subsets had larger estimated richness than memory subsets had.

Terminally differentiated effector memory CD45RA+ cells were left out of the naive CD8 fraction, which was CD45RO-negative and positively selected for CCR7. Sequenced by immunoSEQ multiplex PCR; TCRdb stores in-frame clones only, minus some. This table holds around 610,000 clones, roughly 95% found once. The gene calls are TRBV19 and TRBJ2-3; the match to TRBD2 covers 7 bases. Sequencing was done on a sample of naive CD8+ T cells sorted from blood. This receptor was taken from a woman aged 30 to 39 in good health. This CDR3 reads CASSRAGVTDTQYF. The CDR3 DNA reads TGTGCCAGTAGTCGGGCGGGAGTTACAGATACGCAGTATTTT.